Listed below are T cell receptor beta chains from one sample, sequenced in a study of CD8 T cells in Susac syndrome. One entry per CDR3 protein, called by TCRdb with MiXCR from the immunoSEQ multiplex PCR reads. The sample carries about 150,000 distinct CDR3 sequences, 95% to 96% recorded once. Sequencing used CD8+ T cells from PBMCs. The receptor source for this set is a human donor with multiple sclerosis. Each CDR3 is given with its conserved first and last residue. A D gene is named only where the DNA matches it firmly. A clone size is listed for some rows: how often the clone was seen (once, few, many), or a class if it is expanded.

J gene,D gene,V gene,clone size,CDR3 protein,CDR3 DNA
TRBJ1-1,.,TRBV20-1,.,CSPLVAEAFF,TGCAGTCCCCTGGTAGCTGAAGCTTTCTTT
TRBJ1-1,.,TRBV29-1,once,CSVEDYREEAFF,TGCAGCGTTGAAGACTACAGGGAGGAAGCTTTCTTT
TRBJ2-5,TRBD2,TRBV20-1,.,CSARQRGEETQYF,TGCAGTGCTAGGCAGCGGGGGGAAGAGACCCAGTACTTC
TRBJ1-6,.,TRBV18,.,CASSPRDKISPLHF,TGTGCCAGCTCACCACGGGACAAGATCTCACCCCTCCACTTT
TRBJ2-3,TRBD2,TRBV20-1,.,CSAMWLAGGPQADTQYF,TGCAGTGCTATGTGGCTAGCGGGGGGGCCTCAGGCAGATACGCAGTATTTT
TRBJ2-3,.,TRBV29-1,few,CSAPGLYTDTQYF,TGCAGCGCTCCGGGACTCTACACAGATACGCAGTATTTT
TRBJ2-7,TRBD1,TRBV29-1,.,CSARTGGEQYF,TGCAGCGCTAGGACAGGAGGTGAGCAGTACTTC
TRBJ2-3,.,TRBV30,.,CAWILAPSTDTQYF,TGTGCCTGGATTCTAGCCCCCAGCACAGATACGCAGTATTTT
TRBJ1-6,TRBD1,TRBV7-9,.,CASTFGQGLSPLHF,TGTGCCAGCACCTTCGGACAGGGGCTTTCACCCCTCCACTTT
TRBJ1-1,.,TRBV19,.,CASTYGQEAFF,TGTGCCAGTACCTATGGGCAGGAAGCTTTCTTT
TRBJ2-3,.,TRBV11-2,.,CASSFGRAQYF,TGTGCCAGCAGCTTTGGCCGGGCGCAGTATTTT